The rows below give T cell receptor beta chains drawn from one sample of a study of cytomegalovirus exposure and HLA in healthy donors. Clones were sequenced by immunoSEQ multiplex PCR, and TCRdb holds only the in-frame ones, with some missing. The sample has around 63,000 clones, about 79% seen once. The material sequenced was PBMCs. These receptors came from a man aged 60 to 69 in good health and CMV-seropositive. The CDR3 runs from the conserved cysteine through the conserved F or W. A D gene is named only where the DNA matches it firmly. The size of a clone is reported for some rows only, either as once, few or many, or as a class for expanded clones.

DNA: TGTGCCAGCAGCTTTCTTACAACTAGAGCAGGGAACACCGGGGAGCTGTTTTTT; CDR3: CASSFLTTRAGNTGELFF; D: NA; V: TRBV11-2; J: TRBJ2-2; size: NA
DNA: TGTGCCAGCAGCCAGCAGGGCGTTGGCTACACCTTC; CDR3: CASSQQGVGYTF; D: NA; V: TRBV7-8; J: TRBJ1-2; size: NA
DNA: TGCGCCAGCAGCCCCCGGGGGGACTTCGGAGAAGCTTTCTTT; CDR3: CASSPRGDFGEAFF; D: NA; V: TRBV5-1; J: TRBJ1-1; size: NA
DNA: TGTGCCAGCAGCGCGACAGGGAACTCCTACGAGCAGTACTTC; CDR3: CASSATGNSYEQYF; D: TRBD1; V: TRBV7-9; J: TRBJ2-7; size: NA
DNA: TGTGCCAGCAGTTACGCGAACAGGGATCTAAATGGCTACACCTTC; CDR3: CASSYANRDLNGYTF; D: NA; V: TRBV6-5; J: TRBJ1-2; size: NA
DNA: TGTGCCAGCAGCAGAAAAATGGGGACAGGCGATCAGCCCCAGCATTTT; CDR3: CASSRKMGTGDQPQHF; D: NA; V: TRBV21-1; J: TRBJ1-5; size: NA
DNA: TGCGCCAGCAGTCAGACAGGGGGAGAAACTGAAGCTTTCTTT; CDR3: CASSQTGGETEAFF; D: TRBD1; V: TRBV5-1; J: TRBJ1-1; size: few
DNA: TGCGCCAGCAGCTTGGGTCCGACAGGGGTCCAGAACACTGAAGCTTTCTTT; CDR3: CASSLGPTGVQNTEAFF; D: TRBD1; V: TRBV5-1; J: TRBJ1-1; size: NA
DNA: TGTGCCAGCAGTCCACAGGGGTACTATGGCTACACCTTC; CDR3: CASSPQGYYGYTF; D: TRBD1; V: TRBV27; J: TRBJ1-2; size: few
DNA: TGTGCCCCGTGCTTAGCCATTCAGTACTTC; CDR3: CAPCLAIQYF; D: NA; V: TRBV6-4; J: TRBJ2-4; size: once
DNA: TGTGCCAGCAGCTTGTATAAGGAGCGAGGCACAGATACGCAGTATTTT; CDR3: CASSLYKERGTDTQYF; D: NA; V: TRBV5-4; J: TRBJ2-3; size: NA